This is a list of T cell receptor beta chains from one sample in a study of cytomegalovirus exposure and HLA in healthy donors. TCRdb keeps only in-frame clones here, not all; method: immunoSEQ multiplex PCR. The sample records 150,000 to 200,000 clones, approximately 79% being singletons. Sequencing was done on a sample of PBMCs. The source of these receptors is a male donor in good health and CMV-seronegative. Each CDR3 is given with its conserved first and last residue. Each record gives: J gene, clone size, D gene, V gene, CDR3 DNA, CDR3 protein. D genes are given only for firm matches. Clone size is given for some rows only: seen once, a few or many times, or a class if the clone is expanded.

J: TRBJ1-4; size: -; D: -; V: TRBV7-9; DNA: TGTGCCAGCAGCTTACTGGGGGGTTCCAGACTGTTTTTT; CDR3: CASSLLGGSRLFF
J: TRBJ1-2; size: few; D: TRBD1; V: TRBV6-5; DNA: TGTGCCAGCAGTTCCCGGACAGGGGACTACTTC; CDR3: CASSSRTGDYF
J: TRBJ2-5; size: few; D: TRBD2; V: TRBV5-1; DNA: TGCGCCAGCAGCTCACCCGGGAGGGAGACCCAGTACTTC; CDR3: CASSSPGRETQYF
J: TRBJ2-3; size: -; D: -; V: TRBV7-7; DNA: TGTGCCAGCAGCAGATTGACAGGCACCACAGATACGCAGTATTTT; CDR3: CASSRLTGTTDTQYF
J: TRBJ1-2; size: -; D: TRBD1; V: TRBV11-2; DNA: TGTGCCAGCAGCTTAGGCTCGACAGGGTACTATGGCTACACCTTC; CDR3: CASSLGSTGYYGYTF
J: TRBJ2-2; size: few; D: TRBD1; V: TRBV27; DNA: TGTGCCAGCAGTTCCCTGACCCGGGACAGGCCTGCCACCGGGGAGCTGTTTTTT; CDR3: CASSSLTRDRPATGELFF
J: TRBJ1-5; size: -; D: -; V: TRBV9; DNA: TGTGCCAGCAGTTCAGGGGTAACGGGTCAGCCCCAGCATTTT; CDR3: CASSSGVTGQPQHF
J: TRBJ1-4; size: -; D: TRBD1; V: TRBV7-8; DNA: TGTGCCAGCAGCCACAGGGGGCGGGCGGCTAATGAAAAACTGTTTTTT; CDR3: CASSHRGRAANEKLFF
J: TRBJ1-1; size: -; D: -; V: TRBV6-1; DNA: TGTGCCAGCAGAGTTGGAGGGCACACTGAAGCTTTCTTT; CDR3: CASRVGGHTEAFF
J: TRBJ1-1; size: -; D: -; V: TRBV9; DNA: TGTGCCAGCAGCGGAGGGGGAGACTCTATGAACACTGAAGCTTTCTTT; CDR3: CASSGGGDSMNTEAFF
J: TRBJ1-4; size: -; D: -; V: TRBV28; DNA: TGTGCCAGCAGGAAGGGAGGTGTTAATGAAAAACTGTTTTTT; CDR3: CASRKGGVNEKLFF
J: TRBJ2-1; size: -; D: TRBD1; V: TRBV5-1; DNA: TGCGCCAGCAGCCCAAGGACAGGGAACAAGTACAATGAGCAGTTCTTC; CDR3: CASSPRTGNKYNEQFF
J: TRBJ2-5; size: -; D: TRBD2; V: TRBV6-1; DNA: TGTGCCAGCAGTAAAACCGACGGGGGGGGAGGGACCCAGTACTTC; CDR3: CASSKTDGGGGTQYF
J: TRBJ2-4; size: -; D: TRBD2; V: TRBV25-1; DNA: TGTGCCAGCCGTGAGGGGAGCGGGGGACTAGCCAAAAACATTCAGTACTTC; CDR3: CASREGSGGLAKNIQYF
J: TRBJ1-2; size: -; D: -; V: TRBV15; DNA: TGTGCCACCAGCAGAGATACATCGACTGTTTTGGGCTACACCTTC; CDR3: CATSRDTSTVLGYTF
J: TRBJ1-1; size: -; D: TRBD1; V: TRBV18; DNA: TGTGCCAGCTCACCACTAAGAGGGACAGAGAACACTGAAGCTTTCTTT; CDR3: CASSPLRGTENTEAFF
J: TRBJ2-5; size: -; D: -; V: TRBV4-1; DNA: TGCGCCAGCAGCCAGCCAACGGGGGGCCGAGAGACCCAGTACTTC; CDR3: CASSQPTGGRETQYF
J: TRBJ1-5; size: -; D: -; V: TRBV29-1; DNA: TGCAGCGTCACAGAGACAGGCTATAGCAATCAGCCCCAGCATTTT; CDR3: CSVTETGYSNQPQHF
J: TRBJ2-7; size: -; D: TRBD1; V: TRBV4-1; DNA: TGCGCCAGGCTTAAGGCAGGGGGCGCGGGACAGTACTTC; CDR3: CARLKAGGAGQYF
J: TRBJ1-5; size: -; D: -; V: TRBV18; DNA: TGTGCCAGCTCACCAGGGGCCGGCAATCAGCCCCAGCATTTT; CDR3: CASSPGAGNQPQHF
J: TRBJ1-1; size: -; D: -; V: TRBV19; DNA: TGTGCCAGTGGAGTCTACACTGAAGCTTTCTTT; CDR3: CASGVYTEAFF
J: TRBJ2-7; size: -; D: -; V: TRBV6-5; DNA: TGTGCCAGCAGTCGACGGGGGACAGCCTACGAGCAGTACTTC; CDR3: CASSRRGTAYEQYF
J: TRBJ1-5; size: -; D: -; V: TRBV6-5; DNA: TGTGCCAGCAGCCGAGTCCCGGGCAATCAGCCCCAGCATTTT; CDR3: CASSRVPGNQPQHF
J: TRBJ1-2; size: -; D: -; V: TRBV7-2; DNA: TGTGCCAGCAGCCTTGGCGGTCAGAGAGACTATGGCTACACCTTC; CDR3: CASSLGGQRDYGYTF
J: TRBJ2-1; size: -; D: -; V: TRBV5-5; DNA: TGTGCCAGCAGCTTGGCTCTGGGGACACACAATGAGCAGTTCTTC; CDR3: CASSLALGTHNEQFF
J: TRBJ1-6; size: -; D: TRBD1; V: TRBV7-9; DNA: TGTGCCAGCAGCCCCGGGACAGATAATTCACCCCTCCACTTT; CDR3: CASSPGTDNSPLHF
J: TRBJ2-7; size: few; D: TRBD1; V: TRBV5-1; DNA: TGCGCCAGCAGCTTGGGCGGACAGGGTAAGGAGTACTTC; CDR3: CASSLGGQGKEYF
J: TRBJ1-2; size: -; D: -; V: TRBV27; DNA: TGTGCCAGCAGTTCGGAGGCATACGGAGTTGGTGGCTACACCTTC; CDR3: CASSSEAYGVGGYTF
J: TRBJ2-1; size: -; D: TRBD1; V: TRBV6-1; DNA: TGTGCCAGCAGGGTAAGGACAGGGCTTCTTCAGTTCTTC; CDR3: CASRVRTGLLQFF
J: TRBJ1-5; size: -; D: -; V: TRBV30; DNA: TGTGCCTGGGGTTCTAGCAGCAATCAGCCCCAGCATTTT; CDR3: CAWGSSSNQPQHF
J: TRBJ1-2; size: -; D: TRBD1; V: TRBV12-5; DNA: TGTGCTAGTGGCAAAGACAGGGTCTATGGCTACACCTTC; CDR3: CASGKDRVYGYTF
J: TRBJ2-1; size: -; D: TRBD2; V: TRBV19; DNA: TGTGCCAGTAGTCTAGCGGGGGGAACAAATGAGCAGTTCTTC; CDR3: CASSLAGGTNEQFF
J: TRBJ2-1; size: -; D: -; V: TRBV5-8; DNA: TGTGCCAGCAGCTTGGGGGACACCCCCTCCTACAATGAGCAGTTCTTC; CDR3: CASSLGDTPSYNEQFF
J: TRBJ2-2; size: -; D: -; V: TRBV2; DNA: TGTGCCAGCAGCCGGACCGGGGAGCTGTTTTTT; CDR3: CASSRTGELFF
J: TRBJ1-3; size: once; D: -; V: TRBV9; DNA: TGTGCCAGCAGCGTAGATCTCTCTGGAAACACCATATATTTT; CDR3: CASSVDLSGNTIYF
J: TRBJ2-1; size: -; D: -; V: TRBV4-2; DNA: TGTGCCAGCAGCCTGGGGGCAGGGTCCAATGAGCAGTTCTTC; CDR3: CASSLGAGSNEQFF
J: TRBJ1-3; size: -; D: -; V: TRBV5-1; DNA: TGCGCCAGCAGCTTCGGGGGGTTCTCTGGAAACACCATATATTTT; CDR3: CASSFGGFSGNTIYF
J: TRBJ2-5; size: few; D: TRBD1; V: TRBV5-6; DNA: TGTGCCAGCAGCGTTACGGGACAGGGGAAAGAGACCCAGTACTTC; CDR3: CASSVTGQGKETQYF
J: TRBJ2-7; size: few; D: -; V: TRBV5-1; DNA: TGCGCCAGCGGGTCCGACAGCTACGAGCAGTACTTC; CDR3: CASGSDSYEQYF
J: TRBJ1-5; size: once; D: TRBD1; V: TRBV2; DNA: TGTGCCAGCAGTGATTGGACAGGCGATTATAGCAATCAGCCCCAGCATTTT; CDR3: CASSDWTGDYSNQPQHF
J: TRBJ2-2; size: -; D: -; V: TRBV6-5; DNA: TGTGCCAGCAGTTACAAGGGGGTTTACACCGGGGAGCTGTTTTTT; CDR3: CASSYKGVYTGELFF
J: TRBJ1-2; size: -; D: -; V: TRBV7-2; DNA: TGTGCCAGCAGCTTAAGAAGGGAGAGAGGCTACACCTTC; CDR3: CASSLRRERGYTF
J: TRBJ1-4; size: few; D: TRBD1; V: TRBV5-5; DNA: TGTGCCAGCAGCTTGACCCCGAACAGGGGGCGAACTAATGAAAAACTGTTTTTT; CDR3: CASSLTPNRGRTNEKLFF
J: TRBJ2-1; size: -; D: -; V: TRBV5-1; DNA: TGCGCCAGCGAAACGGGACATAGCTCCTACAATGAGCAGTTCTTC; CDR3: CASETGHSSYNEQFF
J: TRBJ2-1; size: -; D: TRBD2; V: TRBV9; DNA: TGTGCCAGCAGCCCATATCTAGCGGGGGGGATCAATGAGCAGTTCTTC; CDR3: CASSPYLAGGINEQFF
J: TRBJ1-2; size: -; D: -; V: TRBV19; DNA: TGTGCCAGTGAAGGGCCTCAGGGCTATGGCTACACCTTC; CDR3: CASEGPQGYGYTF
J: TRBJ1-4; size: -; D: -; V: TRBV2; DNA: TGTGCCAGCAGTGAGCCCAGACAGGCTAGGCGACTTGCAACTAATGAAAAACTGTTTTTT; CDR3: CASSEPRQARRLATNEKLFF
J: TRBJ1-2; size: -; D: TRBD1; V: TRBV27; DNA: TGTGCCAGCAGTTTACTAACAGGGGGGTACTATGGCTACACCTTC; CDR3: CASSLLTGGYYGYTF
J: TRBJ2-7; size: few; D: -; V: TRBV28; DNA: TGTGCCAGCAGTTTAGTGCAGGGAGGCTACGAGCAGTACTTC; CDR3: CASSLVQGGYEQYF
J: TRBJ1-1; size: -; D: -; V: TRBV5-8; DNA: TGTGCCAGCAGTCCCGGAGTGGGGGGGACGAACACTGAAGCTTTCTTT; CDR3: CASSPGVGGTNTEAFF